The clone carrying this TCR beta chain was counted a few times. This record belongs to a study of blood T cell repertoires in COVID-19. Only in-frame clones appear in the TCRdb table, and some are missing; sequencing was by immunoSEQ multiplex PCR. The sample consists of under 200,000 clones, more than 70% of them appearing once. CDR1 and CDR2 (germline): LGHDT, YNNKEL (reference sequence). Trimming removed 1 base from V and 14 bases from J, with 12 bases in between. CDR3 size: 12 residues. The sample taken for sequencing was PBMCs or T cells enriched from blood (not recorded which). The receptor's source is a woman aged 18-29 years who had recovered from COVID-19. V usage is TRBV3-1 (or the pseudogene TRBV3-2) and J usage is TRBJ2-1, with D possibly being TRBD1 (5 bases). The CDR3 DNA is TGTGCCAGCAGCCAAGCAGACTCGACAGAGTTCTTC. The encoded protein is CASSQADSTEFF.